The 21 T cell receptor beta chains given below trace back to one sample, sequenced in a study of T cell responses to AZD1222 COVID-19 vaccine. Clones were sequenced by immunoSEQ multiplex PCR, and TCRdb holds only the in-frame ones, with some missing. The sample consists of about 190,000 clones, around 86% of them appearing once. Here the sequenced sample was peripheral blood, taken on day 0 of MenACWY control vaccination. These receptors all come from an adult in good health.

This chain uses TRBV21-1 with TRBJ2-1; the D call in the table, TRBD1, was not verified against the DNA. TRBV21-1 represents a pseudogene. This CDR3 spans 15 amino acids. The CDR3 DNA reads as TGTGCCAGCAGCCCCCGGACAGTCTCCTACAATGAGCAGTTCTTC. This translates into CASSPRTVSYNEQFF.

The chain is built from TRBV30 and TRBJ1-4, with D possibly being TRBD1 (5 bases). Germline lookup yields CDR1 GTSNPN and CDR2 SVGIG (reference sequence). Trimming shortened V by 4 bases and J by 7 bases, and 10 bases separated the two germline ends. CDR3 length: 12 residues. The CDR3 loop reads CAWTGGGEKLFF. The CDR3 DNA is TGTGCCTGGACCGGGGGAGGTGAAAAACTGTTTTTT. Looking up the rest from reference TRBV30 and TRBJ1-4 gives the full variable domain: SQTIHQWPATLVQPVGSPLSLECTVEGTSNPNLYWYRQAAGRGLQLLFYSVGIGQISSEVPQNLSASRPQDRQFILSSKKLLLSDSGFYLCAWTGGGEKLFFGSGTQLSVL.

This chain links TRBV12-3 or TRBV12-4 with TRBJ1-5; D not resolved. The CDR3 sequence is 12 residues long. With 7 bases removed from V and 9 bases from J, the gap between germline ends came to 13 bases. The CDR3 here is CASTVPYSPQHF. The CDR3 DNA reads as TGTGCCAGCACCGTTCCGTATTCGCCCCAGCATTTT.

V and J are TRBV13 and TRBJ2-7, with 7 bases lining up with TRBD1. The CDR3 spans 17 residues. Losses at the gene ends were 0 bases for V and 0 bases for J; bases not matched to a gene: 8. From germline, CDR1 is PRHDT and CDR2 FYEKMQ (reference sequence). The CDR3 region has the DNA TGTGCCAGCAGCTTAGGCCCCCTCCGACAGGGCTCCTACGAGCAGTACTTC. This gives the protein CASSLGPLRQGSYEQYF.

The gene calls are TRBV7-3 and TRBJ2-1; D might be TRBD1 or TRBD2, each matching 6 bases. This CDR3 region has 16 residues. The germline V and J ends were trimmed by 5 bases and 0 bases, with 14 bases remaining between them. From germline, CDR1 is SGHTA and CDR2 FQGTGA. CDR3 protein: CASSHGGGSSYNEQFF. The DNA of the CDR3 is TGTGCCAGCAGCCACGGGGGCGGCAGCTCCTACAATGAGCAGTTCTTC.

The V gene is TRBV7-2, the J gene TRBJ1-1, with unresolved D. Trimming shortened V by 5 bases and J by 6 bases, and 19 bases separated the two germline ends. The CDR3 loop spans 15 amino acids. Germline assignment: CDR1 SGHTA and CDR2 FQGNSA. CDR3 sequence reads: CASSQQGGGLAEAFF. For the CDR3, the DNA is TGTGCCAGCAGCCAACAAGGCGGAGGGTTGGCTGAAGCTTTCTTT.

The chain carries TRBV14 and TRBJ2-3; 9 positions agree with TRBD2. V lost 0 bases and J lost 4; bases outside the gene matches: 14. Per germline, CDR1 SGHDN and CDR2 FVKESK. The CDR3 is 19 residues long. The CDR3 here is CASSQDTSRRGGRPDTQYF. Here the CDR3 DNA reads TGTGCCAGCAGCCAAGATACATCGCGGCGGGGGGGTCGGCCAGATACGCAGTATTTT.

The genes are TRBV19 and TRBJ2-5; maybe TRBD1 (7 bases). The length of the CDR3 is 14 residues. CDR1 and CDR2 (germline): LNHDA, SQIVND (reference sequence). V was cut by 6 bases and J by 5 bases, with 16 bases left in between. The CDR3 here is CASSSGGTGETQYF. DNA for the CDR3: TGTGCCAGTAGCTCAGGGGGGACGGGGGAGACCCAGTACTTC.

The CDR3, as DNA: TGTGCCAGCAGCTTATCTAGCGAAAGTCGAGACGAGCAGTACTTC. This encodes CASSLSSESRDEQYF. The chain couples TRBV13 to TRBJ2-7; D possibly corresponds to TRBD2 (6 bases). CDR1 and CDR2 from the germline V gene are PRHDT and FYEKMQ (reference sequence). V shed 2 bases and J shed 5 bases, with 16 bases lying between them. This CDR3 is built from 15 residues.

The chain is built from TRBV5-1 and TRBJ2-5, with 7 bases aligning to TRBD2. With V trimmed by 0 bases and J by 4 bases, 3 bases remained unmatched. This CDR3 is 14 amino acids long. Germline V CDR1 and CDR2: SGHRS, YFSETQ. The CDR3 bases are TGCGCCAGCAGCTTGGACCGGGAGGTAGAGACCCAGTACTTC. It translates to CASSLDREVETQYF.

The chain links TRBV30 to TRBJ2-3, with 10 bases fitting TRBD2. Losses at the gene ends were 0 bases for V and 4 bases for J; bases not matched to a gene: 7. This CDR3 is built from 16 residues. CDR1 GTSNPN and CDR2 SVGIG come from the germline V gene (reference sequence). The CDR3 DNA follows: TGTGCCTGGAGTGTATCAGGCCTAGCGGGAGCAGATACGCAGTATTTT. Its protein product is CAWSVSGLAGADTQYF.

This clone was seen just once. The chain couples TRBV6-5 to TRBJ2-7; D possibly corresponds to TRBD1 (5 bases). Germline V gene sequence: CDR1 MNHEY, CDR2 SVGAGI. This CDR3 region has 15 residues. V gave up 5 bases and J gave up 2 bases, with 16 bases separating them. The CDR3 DNA sequence: TGTGCCAGCAGTAAGGGGTTGAGTATTCCCTACGAGCAGTACTTC. It codes for CASSKGLSIPYEQYF.

This clone came up once. V usage is TRBV19 and J usage is TRBJ2-7, with 7 nucleotides matching TRBD1. There are 15 residues in the CDR3. Germline V lookup: CDR1 LNHDA, CDR2 SQIVND (reference sequence). V lost 3 bases and J lost 4; bases outside the gene matches: 9. The CDR3 loop is CASSITGVNPYEQYF. In DNA form, the CDR3 reads TGTGCCAGTAGTATTACAGGGGTCAACCCATACGAGCAGTACTTC.

Concerning this clone itself: Different DNA sequences within this sample yield the same CDR3. The genes are TRBV7-2 and TRBJ2-5, with TRBD2 identical over 13 bases. The ends lost 5 bases at V and 5 bases at J; junction bases unmatched: 8. CDR1 and CDR2 (germline): SGHTA, FQGNSA. The CDR3 loop spans 16 amino acids. The CDR3 coding sequence is TGTGCCAGCAGCCCGGTACTAGCGGGGGGGCAGGAGACCCAGTACTTC. Its protein product is CASSPVLAGGQETQYF.

This sequence joins TRBV3-1 (or the pseudogene TRBV3-2) and TRBJ1-2, with a weak D call TRBD1 (5 bases). Germline lookup yields CDR1 LGHDT and CDR2 YNNKEL (reference sequence). The CDR3 is made up of 13 amino acids. V shed 1 base and J shed 8 bases, with 11 bases lying between them. The DNA for the CDR3 is TGTGCCAGCAGCCAAGGACAGCCGTCAGGCTACACCTTC. This translates into CASSQGQPSGYTF.

The chain carries TRBV11-1 and TRBJ1-4; no clear D. This CDR3 contains 15 residues. In germline, CDR1 is SGHAT, CDR2 FQDESV (reference sequence). V was pared by 0 bases and J by 0 bases, with 5 bases between. CDR3 in amino acids: CASSLAGATNEKLFF. The CDR3 nucleotides read TGTGCCAGCAGCTTAGCAGGTGCAACTAATGAAAAACTGTTTTTT.

This chain joins TRBV9 and TRBJ1-2; TRBD1 might be the D (5 bases). The germline CDR1 and CDR2 sequences are SGDLS and YYNGEE. The CDR3 is 14 residues long. The ends were cut back, 0 bases at V and 7 bases at J, with 13 bases in the middle. The chain's CDR3 is CASSVGEGLTGYTF. In DNA form, the CDR3 reads TGTGCCAGCAGCGTAGGTGAGGGGCTGACTGGCTACACCTTC. Full variable domain (outside the CDR3, taken from reference TRBV9 and TRBJ1-2): DSGVTQTPKHLITATGQRVTLRCSPRSGDLSVYWYQQSLDQGLQFLIQYYNGEERAKGNILERFSAQQFPDLHSELNLSSLELGDSALYFCASSVGEGLTGYTFGSGTRLTVV.

The rearrangement joins TRBV6-5 to TRBJ1-6, with D perhaps TRBD1 (5 bases). Trimming removed 5 bases at V and 14 bases at J, with 10 bases between. Germline lookup yields CDR1 MNHEY and CDR2 SVGAGI. The CDR3 is made up of 11 amino acids. The CDR3 loop is CASSPGGALHF. The CDR3 nucleotides are TGTGCCAGCAGTCCGGGAGGGGCCCTCCACTTT.

The chain is built from TRBV12-3 or TRBV12-4 and TRBJ2-7, with TRBD1 matching 8 bases. Trimming at V came to 6 bases and at J to 4 bases, leaving 5 bases not matched to a gene. The CDR3 is 13 residues long. DNA of the CDR3: TGTGCCAGCAGCCCCAGGACAGGGTACGAGCAGTACTTC. Protein: CASSPRTGYEQYF.

The chain uses TRBV25-1 and TRBJ2-7; D not resolved. V shed 5 bases and J shed 4 bases, with 9 bases lying between them. The CDR3 consists of 12 residues. The germline CDR1 and CDR2 sequences are MGHDK and SYGVNS. The CDR3 DNA reads as TGTGCCAGCAGTCCCGTGGAATACGAGCAGTACTTC. This encodes CASSPVEYEQYF.

CDR3 in amino acids: CASRRDGPTGELFF. CDR3 coding DNA: TGTGCCAGTAGGAGGGACGGGCCCACCGGGGAGCTGTTTTTT. The rearrangement joins TRBV19 to TRBJ2-2; D possibly uses TRBD1 or TRBD2 (5 bases each). V shed 6 bases and J shed 4 bases, with 12 bases lying between them. The CDR3 is 14 residues long. Germline loops: CDR1 LNHDA, CDR2 SQIVND (reference sequence).